This section outlines one T cell receptor (beta chain) sequence together with its context. The antigen is unknown. The record originates from a study of graft-versus-host responses after intestinal transplantation. Study context: Transplant types were multivisceral, liver-intestinal, or isolated intestinal. For two to four years after anti-thymocyte globulin induction, all recipients took tacrolimus and steroids.

Study-wide findings and caveats: Allograft clonal ratios (graft-versus-host to host-versus-graft) were high in patients who had graft-donor T cell macrochimerism.

Germline CDR1 and CDR2: MNHNY and SVGAGI (reference sequence). The length of the CDR3 is 15 residues. The trim removed 5 bases at V and 1 base at J, leaving 1 base unmatched. Profiled with immunoSEQ multiplex PCR; TCRdb holds only in-frame clones, not every one. The sample lists tens of thousands of clones; roughly 96% were seen once. This TCR was recovered from a human donor who was the organ donor for an intestinal transplant. Sequences were derived from unstimulated CD8+ T cells sorted from spleen or lymph node cells, sampled before transplant. The V gene is TRBV6-6, the J gene TRBJ2-3; 12 bases agree with TRBD2. The CDR3 loop is CASSRLAGGTDTQYF. DNA for the CDR3: TGTGCCAGCAGTAGACTAGCGGGGGGCACAGATACGCAGTATTTT.